The 18 T cell receptor beta chains below were found in one sample sequenced in a study of neoadjuvant anti-PD-1 for oral cavity cancer. Sequencing used immunoSEQ multiplex PCR; TCRdb keeps in-frame clones, though not all of them. This repertoire shows some 15,000 clones, about 36% found once; its top ten account for around 39%. Specified time point: after neoadjuvant nivolumab, at surgical resection. Sequences were derived from tumor tissue, sampled after nivolumab (anti-PD-1) treatment. These receptors all stem from a person aged 40 to 85 with oral cavity squamous cell carcinoma.

This clone showed up just a few times. The DNA for the CDR3 is TGCGCCAGCAGCTTGGAAGGACGGAAGGGCACCGGGGAGCTGTTTTTT. Translating gives CASSLEGRKGTGELFF. The rearrangement joins TRBV5-1 to TRBJ2-2; no reliable D call. Deletions cut 0 bases from V and 4 bases from J, with 13 bases between. CDR1 is SGHRS and CDR2 is YFSETQ in the germline V gene. The CDR3 has 16 residues.

CDR3 sequence reads: CASSGAPDTEAFF. DNA for the CDR3: TGTGCCAGCAGCGGGGCGCCGGACACTGAAGCTTTCTTT. The rearrangement links TRBV9 to TRBJ1-1; no firm D call. Deletions cut 3 bases from V and 3 bases from J, with 9 bases between. The CDR3 is 13 amino acids. CDR1 SGDLS and CDR2 YYNGEE come from the germline V gene. Using reference TRBV9 and TRBJ1-1 for the parts outside the CDR3, the full variable domain is DSGVTQTPKHLITATGQRVTLRCSPRSGDLSVYWYQQSLDQGLQFLIQYYNGEERAKGNILERFSAQQFPDLHSELNLSSLELGDSALYFCASSGAPDTEAFFGQGTRLTVV.

The chain's CDR3 is CAPKDLTKNIQYF. Written as DNA, the CDR3 is TGTGCTCCCAAGGACCTTACCAAAAACATTCAGTACTTC. The rearrangement uses TRBV5-5 and TRBJ2-4, with D hard to call. Germline lookup yields CDR1 SGHKS and CDR2 YYEKEE (reference sequence). CDR3 length equals 13 residues.

This clone showed up just a few times. CDR3 sequence reads: CASNRGSYNEQFF. CDR3 nucleotides: TGTGCCAGCAACAGGGGTTCCTACAATGAGCAGTTCTTC. The gene calls are TRBV9 and TRBJ2-1; 7 positions match TRBD1. From germline, CDR1 is SGDLS and CDR2 YYNGEE. With 6 bases clipped from V and 1 base from J, the junction kept 1 base outside the gene matches. CDR3 length equals 13 residues.

The rearrangement links TRBV19 to TRBJ2-1; 9 nucleotides agree with TRBD1. CDR3 length: 17 amino acids. V lost 5 bases and J lost 5; bases outside the gene matches: 13. Germline CDR1 reads LNHDA; CDR2 reads SQIVND (reference sequence). CDR3 sequence: CASSPPGTGWPHNEQFF. In DNA form, the CDR3 reads TGTGCCAGTAGTCCCCCCGGGACAGGGTGGCCCCACAATGAGCAGTTCTTC.

The chain couples TRBV6-6 to TRBJ1-6; D possibly corresponds to TRBD1 (5 bases). Germline V gene data show CDR1 as MNHNY and CDR2 as SVGAGI (reference sequence). V was shortened by 8 bases and J by 7 bases, with 9 bases between the two germline ends. The CDR3 runs 12 residues. The CDR3 nucleotides are TGTGCCAGCCGGGGGGGAAATTCACCCCTCCACTTT. It is translated as CASRGGNSPLHF.

The V gene is TRBV28, the J gene TRBJ2-1; D possibly matches TRBD1 or TRBD2 (6 bases each). Germline V lookup: CDR1 MDHEN, CDR2 SYDVKM. CDR3 size: 15 residues. V dropped 3 bases and J dropped 4 bases, with 13 bases sitting between them. The CDR3 loop reads CASSFWRGEYNEQFF. The CDR3 region has the DNA TGTGCCAGCAGTTTCTGGAGGGGGGAGTACAATGAGCAGTTCTTC.

V and J are TRBV4-3 and TRBJ1-4; no reliable D call. The length of the CDR3 is 15 residues. CDR1 is LGHNA and CDR2 is YSLEER in the germline V gene. Trimming stripped 0 bases from V and 2 bases from J, with 7 bases between. CDR3 region: CASSQESSTNEKLFF. As DNA, the CDR3 is TGCGCCAGCAGCCAAGAGTCGTCGACTAATGAAAAACTGTTTTTT.

The V and J genes are TRBV6-5 and TRBJ2-7; D is unresolved. The CDR3 is 12 amino acids. Germline V lookup: CDR1 MNHEY, CDR2 SVGAGI. V shed 6 bases and J shed 3 bases, with 9 bases lying between them. This CDR3 reads CASSPSRYEQYF. DNA for the CDR3: TGTGCCAGCAGCCCCAGCCGCTACGAGCAGTACTTC.

This clone was picked up many times. The germline gene is not matched at one end of the junction; a read error may be the cause. The chain has TRBV7-2 and TRBJ2-7; possible D gene TRBD1, 6 bases. Germline V lookup: CDR1 SGHTA, CDR2 FQGNSA. There are 15 residues in the CDR3. The CDR3 DNA reads TGTGCCAGCAGCCCGGAAAGGACAGCTAGCTACCAGCAGTACTTC. This codes for CASSPERTASYQQYF.

The V call is TRBV6-5, the J call TRBJ2-5; TRBD2 aligns across 10 bases. Germline trimming cut 5 bases from V and 6 bases from J; bases unmatched to any gene: 6. There are 14 residues in the CDR3. The germline V gene has CDR1 MNHEY and CDR2 SVGAGI. CDR3 bases: TGTGCCAGCAGTCCGGGACTAGCGTGGAAGACCCAGTACTTC. It translates to CASSPGLAWKTQYF.

The J gene is TRBJ2-3, the V gene TRBV19; 9 bases align to TRBD2. The CDR3 has 16 residues. Germline CDR1 reads LNHDA; CDR2 reads SQIVND (reference sequence). V gave up 3 bases and J gave up 2 bases; unmatched junction bases: 6. The CDR3 region has the DNA TGTGCCAGTAGTATCCTAGCGGGGTTGTCCACAGATACGCAGTATTTT. Protein: CASSILAGLSTDTQYF.

The chain couples TRBV6-6 to TRBJ1-2; a possible D gene is TRBD1 (5 bases). CDR1 MNHNY and CDR2 SVGAGI come from the germline V gene (reference sequence). This CDR3 spans 11 amino acids. V was trimmed by 5 bases and J by 8 bases, leaving 9 bases between them. Written as DNA, the CDR3 is TGTGCCAGCAGTGAACGACAGGGCTACACCTTC. Translating gives CASSERQGYTF.

This clone was observed a few times. The genes are TRBV7-3 and TRBJ2-3, with unresolved D. Germline-derived CDR1 and CDR2 are SGHTA and FQGTGA. Trimming took off 2 bases at V and 1 base at J, with 7 bases between the two ends. This CDR3 contains 14 residues. The CDR3 coding sequence is TGTGCCAGCAGCTTAGACCTGCGCACAGATACGCAGTATTTT. The encoded protein is CASSLDLRTDTQYF.

This clone was detected a few times. The chain uses TRBV13 and TRBJ2-7; 9 bases align to TRBD2. The V segment lost 4 bases and the J segment 3 bases; nucleotides outside the gene matches: 4. The CDR3 extends over 14 amino acids. From germline, CDR1 is PRHDT and CDR2 FYEKMQ (reference sequence). As DNA, the CDR3 is TGTGCCAGCAGCTCCGGACTAGCGAGCTACGAGCAGTACTTC. Protein: CASSSGLASYEQYF.

CDR3 protein: CASSIRGTQYF. The CDR3 coding sequence is TGTGCCAGTAGTATTCGGGGCACGCAGTATTTT. The gene calls are TRBV19 and TRBJ2-3; D tentatively fits TRBD1 or TRBD2 (5 bases each). This CDR3 has 11 residues. The V and J ends lost 3 bases and 9 bases respectively, with 7 bases between them. The V gene's germline CDR1 is LNHDA and CDR2 SQIVND (reference sequence).

This clone was detected once. The chain couples TRBV2 to TRBJ2-1; TRBD2 matches 7 bases. V shed 6 bases and J 10 bases; nucleotides not matched to a gene: 18. Germline-derived CDR1 and CDR2 are SNHLY and FYNNEI. The CDR3 has 16 amino acids. CDR3: CASRDGTAGLVGEQFF. In DNA form, the CDR3 reads TGTGCCAGCAGGGATGGGACCGCCGGACTAGTCGGAGAGCAGTTCTTC.

This clone was picked up many times. V usage is TRBV19 and J usage is TRBJ1-1; D unclear. This CDR3 has 16 amino acids. CDR1 and CDR2 (germline): LNHDA, SQIVND (reference sequence). V was cut by 6 bases and J by 4 bases, with 21 bases left in between. CDR3 nucleotides: TGTGCCAGTAGCACCGGGCTCCTGGGTTGGGGCACTGAAGCTTTCTTT. This translates into CASSTGLLGWGTEAFF.